Presented here are 17 T cell receptor beta chains from one specimen sequenced in a study of patients and donors after allogeneic stem cell transplantation. TCRdb analysed the RT-PCR reads with MiXCR anew, one entry per CDR3 protein. The sample contains roughly 960,000 distinct CDR3 sequences, roughly 18% of which appear only once. The sequencing input was blood, either unsorted or a sorted T cell fraction (not recorded which). Receptors were obtained from a human donor who was either an allogeneic HSCT recipient or a stem cell or donor lymphocyte infusion donor (not recorded which). It is not recorded whose cells these are; they may come from a transplant donor.

The J gene is TRBJ2-7, the V gene TRBV20-1; D is perhaps TRBD2 (6 bases). Germline CDR1 is DFQATT and CDR2 is SNEGSKA (reference sequence). V lost 2 bases, J lost 6 bases, and 20 bases lay in between. The CDR3 length is 15 residues. This CDR3 is CSARRGRGIASEQYF. DNA of the CDR3: TGCAGTGCTAGACGCGGTCGCGGGATCGCTTCCGAGCAGTACTTC.

This sequence joins TRBV3-1 and TRBJ2-7; tentatively, D is TRBD2 (5 bases). Trimming cost V 0 bases and J 3 bases, with 15 bases left between them. Germline lookup yields CDR1 LGHDT and CDR2 YNNKEL (reference sequence). This CDR3 has 16 residues. The CDR3 is CASSQDAAGYYYEQYF. CDR3 nucleotide sequence: TGTGCCAGCAGCCAAGATGCTGCGGGCTACTACTACGAGCAGTACTTC.

This chain uses TRBV7-9 with TRBJ1-6; TRBD1 aligns across 8 bases. Germline V CDR1 and CDR2: SEHNR, FQNEAQ (reference sequence). The trim removed 5 bases at V and 7 bases at J, leaving 7 bases unmatched. There are 15 residues in the CDR3. The chain's CDR3 is CASSADRAGNSPLHF. CDR3 nucleotides: TGTGCCAGCAGCGCGGACAGGGCTGGGAATTCACCCCTCCACTTT.

The chain has TRBV20-1 and TRBJ2-3, with 9 bases aligning to TRBD2. CDR3 size: 14 residues. V lost 7 bases, J lost 5 bases, and 10 bases stayed unmatched. In germline, CDR1 is DFQATT, CDR2 SNEGSKA (reference sequence). CDR3: CSEQGGGAGDTQYF. As DNA, the CDR3 is TGCAGTGAACAGGGCGGGGGGGCTGGAGATACGCAGTATTTT.

The chain joins TRBV6-1 to TRBJ1-1; D is unclear. CDR3 size: 12 residues. The V and J ends lost 6 bases and 9 bases respectively, with 14 bases between them. Germline V gene lookup returns CDR1 MNHNS and CDR2 SASEGT. Written as DNA, the CDR3 is TGTGCCAGCAGCCCGGCCGATGGGAAAGCTTTCTTT. Translated, it gives CASSPADGKAFF.

This clonotype has just a few counts. This CDR3 reads CARASPPHVSPTDTQYF. The CDR3 DNA reads as TGTGCCCGAGCCTCCCCGCCGCACGTTTCCCCCACAGATACGCAGTATTTT. The chain uses TRBV21-1 and TRBJ2-3; the D call in the table, TRBD2, was not verified against the DNA. TRBV21-1 is designated a pseudogene. The CDR3 runs to 17 residues.

This clonotype came up a few times. The chain uses TRBV11-2 and TRBJ2-3; D might be TRBD2 (6 bases). This CDR3 is built from 15 residues. The ends were cut back, 6 bases at V and 8 bases at J, with 21 bases in the middle. Germline CDR1 and CDR2: SGHAT and FQNNGV. CDR3 bases: TGTGCCAGCAGGCCCTCTAGCGAACCCCTGGGTACGCAGTATTTT. This sequence encodes CASRPSSEPLGTQYF. The full variable domain, rest sourced from reference TRBV11-2 and TRBJ2-3, is EAGVAQSPRYKIIEKRQSVAFWCNPISGHATLYWYQQILGQGPKLLIQFQNNGVVDDSQLPKDRFSAERLKGVDSTLKIQPAKLEDSAVYLCASRPSSEPLGTQYFGPGTRLTVL.

This clonotype was seen a few times. The V and J genes are TRBV20-1 and TRBJ1-5; 9 bases line up with TRBD1. With V trimmed by 3 bases and J by 1 base, 13 bases remained unmatched. The CDR3 sequence is 18 residues long. Germline V gives CDR1 DFQATT, CDR2 SNEGSKA (reference sequence). CDR3 DNA: TGCAGTGCTAGGTGGGGGACAGGGCTTCCCATGAGCAATCAGCCCCAGCATTTT. Encoded protein: CSARWGTGLPMSNQPQHF.

This clonotype was detected only a few times. The V gene is TRBV9, the J gene TRBJ1-1; D not certain. This CDR3 spans 15 amino acids. V lost 0 bases and J 7 bases, leaving 16 bases between the germline ends. Germline CDR1 SGDLS, CDR2 YYNGEE. CDR3 coding DNA: TGTGCCAGCAGCGTAGCCTCTTCCGGAAAACGTGAAGCTTTCTTT. Translation: CASSVASSGKREAFF.

The chain combines TRBV4-3 with TRBJ2-2, with 8 bases fitting TRBD2. The CDR3 has 18 amino acids. V dropped 1 base and J dropped 5; count of bases not matched to a gene: 12. Germline values: CDR1 LGHNA, CDR2 YSLEER. The CDR3: CASSQVGGGTLTTGELFF. Here the CDR3 DNA reads TGCGCCAGCAGCCAAGTGGGCGGGGGGACCTTAACAACCGGGGAGCTGTTTTTT.

The chain couples TRBV5-1 to TRBJ1-3; D is uncertain. CDR1 is SGHRS, CDR2 YFSETQ, per germline. Trimming pared 0 bases from V and 3 bases from J, leaving 13 bases between. This CDR3 spans 16 amino acids. As DNA, the CDR3 is TGCGCCAGCAGCTTGGAGAGGTGGGGAGGTGGAAACACCATATATTTT. This gives the protein CASSLERWGGGNTIYF.

V gene TRBV20-1 combines with J gene TRBJ2-7; 8 bases map to TRBD1. Germline values: CDR1 DFQATT, CDR2 SNEGSKA (reference sequence). The trim removed 3 bases at V and 2 bases at J, leaving 12 bases unmatched. The CDR3 contains 16 residues. The CDR3 loop is CSASGGPGQAPYEQYF. CDR3 in DNA: TGCAGTGCTAGTGGCGGCCCGGGACAGGCCCCCTACGAGCAGTACTTC.

This chain connects TRBV9 to TRBJ1-1; 9 bases are shared with TRBD1. The CDR3 is 16 amino acids. Trimming took 4 bases from V and 4 from J; bases not matched to a gene: 11. Germline V CDR1 and CDR2: SGDLS, YYNGEE. In DNA, the CDR3 is TGTGCCAGCAGCCCTCGACCGGGACAGGGAGGCACTGAAGCTTTCTTT. Its protein is CASSPRPGQGGTEAFF.

The CDR3 spells CASGNQGIHEQYF. In nucleotides, the CDR3 is TGTGCCAGCGGAAACCAGGGAATCCACGAGCAGTACTTC. The chain is built from TRBV6-1 and TRBJ2-7; D is possibly TRBD1 (5 bases). The CDR3 totals 13 residues. Looked up from germline, CDR1 is MNHNS and CDR2 is SASEGT. The V gene lost 8 bases and the J gene lost 5 bases, with 16 bases spanning the gap.

This clonotype was observed a few times. The chain recombines TRBV5-1 with TRBJ2-2; the match to TRBD2 covers 10 bases. The CDR3 contains 14 residues. V dropped 8 bases and J dropped 4; count of bases not matched to a gene: 5. The germline V gene has CDR1 SGHRS and CDR2 YFSETQ. CDR3 loop: CASTLAGPTGELFF. Written as DNA, the CDR3 is TGCGCCAGTACACTAGCGGGACCCACCGGGGAGCTGTTTTTT.

In this sample, this clonotype turned up many times. The chain combines TRBV20-1 with TRBJ1-6; D ambiguous. V was cut by 3 bases and J by 9 bases, with 9 bases left in between. This CDR3 has 12 residues. The germline V gene encodes CDR1 DFQATT and CDR2 SNEGSKA (reference sequence). The CDR3 here is CSARRVSSPLHF. The CDR3 bases are TGCAGTGCTAGGAGGGTCTCTTCACCCCTCCACTTT.

This clonotype was observed a few times. This chain links TRBV12-3 or TRBV12-4 with TRBJ1-5, with D possibly matching TRBD1 (6 bases). The V gene lost 6 bases and the J gene lost 3 bases, with 12 bases spanning the gap. This CDR3 is built from 14 residues. DNA for the CDR3: TGTGCCAGCAGGAATTCAGGGGCCAATCAGCCCCAGCATTTT. Translation: CASRNSGANQPQHF.